A selection of T cell receptor beta chains follows, all from one sample in a study of fetal regulatory T cell absence and autoimmunity. Libraries were prepared by immunoSEQ multiplex PCR; TCRdb keeps only in-frame clonotypes and omits some of them. Of some 87,000 clones in the sample, about three quarters were seen once. Input material: pancreas tissue. Receptors originate from a male donor with IPEX syndrome. CDR3s include the opening cysteine and the closing phenylalanine or tryptophan.

CDR3: CSVGTGPSYEQYF
J: TRBJ2-7
V: TRBV29-1

CDR3: CASSRDIYEQYF
J: TRBJ2-7
V: TRBV2

CDR3: CASSLASTTGNTIYF
J: TRBJ1-3
V: TRBV5-6

CDR3: CASSLRQIYEQYF
J: TRBJ2-7
V: TRBV6-1

CDR3: CASSGQGNQPQHF
J: TRBJ1-5
V: TRBV10-2

CDR3: CASSQTANEKLFF
J: TRBJ1-4
V: TRBV27

CDR3: CASSLTGTYYGYTF
J: TRBJ1-2
V: TRBV7-8

CDR3: CASSARDRNTEAFF
J: TRBJ1-1
V: TRBV6-4

CDR3: CASSAYGQATNEKLFF
J: TRBJ1-4
V: TRBV27

CDR3: CAWSVEGTGNEKLFF
J: TRBJ1-4
V: TRBV30

CDR3: CASSYLETQYF
J: TRBJ2-5
V: TRBV6-6

CDR3: CASSQDVTSGRVSYNEQFF
J: TRBJ2-1
V: TRBV4-1

CDR3: CASSPDREETQYF
J: TRBJ2-5
V: TRBV13

CDR3: CASSPGTVYGYTF
J: TRBJ1-2
V: TRBV7-8

CDR3: CASRQGSGYTF
J: TRBJ1-2
V: TRBV27

CDR3: CASSSLGQLSTDTQYF
J: TRBJ2-3
V: TRBV25-1

CDR3: CATKRDIFFDEQYF
J: TRBJ2-7
V: TRBV19

CDR3: CASRYRGGSYNEQFF
J: TRBJ2-1
V: TRBV2

CDR3: CASSEAPGLTQYF
J: TRBJ2-3
V: TRBV6-1

CDR3: CASSAVASWDTQYF
J: TRBJ2-3
V: TRBV6-5

CDR3: CASSVWQGSNQPQHF
J: TRBJ1-5
V: TRBV6-1

CDR3: CAISESGRGNTEAFF
J: TRBJ1-1
V: TRBV10-3

CDR3: CASSYSRTPMGYTF
J: TRBJ1-2
V: TRBV6-6

CDR3: CASSGWTSGGDTDTQYF
J: TRBJ2-3
V: TRBV7-6

CDR3: CASSLDGSGNTIYF
J: TRBJ1-3
V: TRBV7-6

CDR3: CASSLKVRDEQYF
J: TRBJ2-7
V: TRBV7-7

CDR3: CATSARQGIDTDTQYF
J: TRBJ2-3
V: TRBV15

CDR3: CASSLGLAGAETQYF
J: TRBJ2-5
V: TRBV7-6

CDR3: CASRGLGITDTQYF
J: TRBJ2-3
V: TRBV19

CDR3: CASSSLAIGEQFF
J: TRBJ2-1
V: TRBV27

CDR3: CASSEARQGPFYEQYF
J: TRBJ2-7
V: TRBV6-1

CDR3: CASSYPKTELFF
J: TRBJ1-4
V: TRBV6-6

CDR3: CASSETGTSYNEQFF
J: TRBJ2-1
V: TRBV2

CDR3: CASSQAVAGEKDTQYF
J: TRBJ2-3
V: TRBV4-3

CDR3: CASSRDQETQYF
J: TRBJ2-5
V: TRBV5-4

CDR3: CASSPGAGSPLHF
J: TRBJ1-6
V: TRBV7-9

CDR3: CASSLTSGYEQYF
J: TRBJ2-7
V: TRBV7-2

CDR3: CASAQGVANGYTF
J: TRBJ1-2
V: TRBV6-5

CDR3: CASGLKGEPNNEQFF
J: TRBJ2-1
V: TRBV12-5

CDR3: CASSPRRGQEAFF
J: TRBJ1-1
V: TRBV18

CDR3: CASSLGGVGAETQYF
J: TRBJ2-5
V: TRBV11-3

CDR3: CASSQWLAGASSYNEQFF
J: TRBJ2-1
V: TRBV14

CDR3: CASSESVDYGYTF
J: TRBJ1-2
V: TRBV6-4

CDR3: CASSEAQNYGYTF
J: TRBJ1-2
V: TRBV2

CDR3: CTSSLWKCTGELFF
J: TRBJ2-2
V: TRBV1

CDR3: CASSFMGAFYEQYF
J: TRBJ2-7
V: TRBV5-6

CDR3: CASSEERHRYEQYF
J: TRBJ2-7
V: TRBV2

CDR3: CASSHIRRTGELFF
J: TRBJ2-2
V: TRBV18

CDR3: CASSFRLAGGLSTDTQYF
J: TRBJ2-3
V: TRBV7-2

CDR3: CASSYLGGRGNEQFF
J: TRBJ2-1
V: TRBV6-6

CDR3: CASSLGARTDTQYF
J: TRBJ2-3
V: TRBV7-9

CDR3: CASSLVGTASTDTQYF
J: TRBJ2-3
V: TRBV7-2

CDR3: CASTYRVEGYTF
J: TRBJ1-2
V: TRBV6-5